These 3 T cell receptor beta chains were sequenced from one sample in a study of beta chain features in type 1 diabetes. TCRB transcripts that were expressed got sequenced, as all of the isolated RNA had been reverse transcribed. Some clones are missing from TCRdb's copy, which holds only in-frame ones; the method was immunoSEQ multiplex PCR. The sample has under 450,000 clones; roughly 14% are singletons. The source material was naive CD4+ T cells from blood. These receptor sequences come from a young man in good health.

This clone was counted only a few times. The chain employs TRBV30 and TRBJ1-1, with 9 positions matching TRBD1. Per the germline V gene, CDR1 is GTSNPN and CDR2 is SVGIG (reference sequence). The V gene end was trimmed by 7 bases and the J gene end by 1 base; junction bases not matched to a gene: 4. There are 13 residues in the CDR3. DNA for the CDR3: TGTGCCTCAACGACAGGGGGGAACACTGAAGCTTTCTTT. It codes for CASTTGGNTEAFF.

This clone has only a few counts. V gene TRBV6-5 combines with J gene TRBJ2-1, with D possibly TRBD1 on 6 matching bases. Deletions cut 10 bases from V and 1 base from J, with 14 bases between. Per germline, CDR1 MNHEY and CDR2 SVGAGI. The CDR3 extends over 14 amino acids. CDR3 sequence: CATSGAQSYNEQFF. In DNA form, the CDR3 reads TGTGCCACCTCAGGGGCCCAGTCCTACAATGAGCAGTTCTTC.

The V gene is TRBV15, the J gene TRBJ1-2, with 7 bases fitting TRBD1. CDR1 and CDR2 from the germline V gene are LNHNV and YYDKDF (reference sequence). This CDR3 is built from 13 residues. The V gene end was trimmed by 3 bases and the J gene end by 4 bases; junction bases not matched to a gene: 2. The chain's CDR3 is CATSRDRSYGYTF. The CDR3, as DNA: TGTGCCACCAGCAGGGACAGGAGCTATGGCTACACCTTC.